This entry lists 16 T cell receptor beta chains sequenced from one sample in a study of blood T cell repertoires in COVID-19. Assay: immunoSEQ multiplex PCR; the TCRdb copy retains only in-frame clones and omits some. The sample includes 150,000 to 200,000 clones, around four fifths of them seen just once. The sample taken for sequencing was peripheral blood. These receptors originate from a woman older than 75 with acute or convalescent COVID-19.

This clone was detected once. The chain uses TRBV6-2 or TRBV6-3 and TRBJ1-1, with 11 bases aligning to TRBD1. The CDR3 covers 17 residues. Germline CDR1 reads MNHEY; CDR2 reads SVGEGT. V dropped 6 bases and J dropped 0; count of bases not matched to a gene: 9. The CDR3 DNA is TGTGCCAGCAGCCTCGGGACAGGGGGTAGGATGAACACTGAAGCTTTCTTT. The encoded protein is CASSLGTGGRMNTEAFF.

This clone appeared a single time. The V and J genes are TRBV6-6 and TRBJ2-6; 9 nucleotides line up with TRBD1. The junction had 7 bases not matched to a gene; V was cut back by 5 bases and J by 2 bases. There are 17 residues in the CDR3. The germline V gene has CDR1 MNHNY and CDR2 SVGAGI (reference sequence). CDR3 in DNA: TGTGCCAGCAGTCGGGACAGGGCAATCCCTGGGGCCAACGTCCTGACTTTC. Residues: CASSRDRAIPGANVLTF.

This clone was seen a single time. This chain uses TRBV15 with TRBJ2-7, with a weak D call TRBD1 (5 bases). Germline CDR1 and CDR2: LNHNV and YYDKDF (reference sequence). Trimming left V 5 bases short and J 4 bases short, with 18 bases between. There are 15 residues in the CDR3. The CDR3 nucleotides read TGTGCCACCAGCTTGCAGGGTCCAGGCCTATACGAGCAGTACTTC. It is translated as CATSLQGPGLYEQYF. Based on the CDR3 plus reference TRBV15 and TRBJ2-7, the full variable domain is DAMVIQNPRYQVTQFGKPVTLSCSQTLNHNVMYWYQQKSSQAPKLLFHYYDKDFNNEADTPDNFQSRRPNTSFCFLDIRSPGLGDTAMYLCATSLQGPGLYEQYFGPGTRLTVT.

CDR3: CASSYLREQFF. The CDR3 DNA sequence: TGTGCCAGCAGTTATCTACGAGAGCAGTTCTTC. This rearrangement joins TRBV6-5 to TRBJ2-1; no firm D call. Germline CDR1 is MNHEY and CDR2 is SVGAGI. The CDR3 has 11 residues. The V end lost 3 bases, the J end lost 10 bases, and 7 bases lay between the germline ends.

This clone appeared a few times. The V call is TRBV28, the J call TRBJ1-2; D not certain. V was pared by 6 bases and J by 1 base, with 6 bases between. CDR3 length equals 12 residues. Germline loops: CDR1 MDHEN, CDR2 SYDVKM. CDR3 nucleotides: TGTGCCAGCAGAGCCCTTAACTATGGCTACACCTTC. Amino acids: CASRALNYGYTF.

CDR3 nucleotide sequence: TGTGCCAGCAGTTACCAACAGGGGACCAAAAACTATGGCTACACCTTC. Its protein is CASSYQQGTKNYGYTF. This sequence joins TRBV6-2 or TRBV6-3 and TRBJ1-2; 7 nucleotides line up with TRBD1. Germline values: CDR1 MNHEY, CDR2 SVGEGT. The trim removed 2 bases at V and 2 bases at J, leaving 8 bases unmatched. The CDR3 is 16 amino acids.

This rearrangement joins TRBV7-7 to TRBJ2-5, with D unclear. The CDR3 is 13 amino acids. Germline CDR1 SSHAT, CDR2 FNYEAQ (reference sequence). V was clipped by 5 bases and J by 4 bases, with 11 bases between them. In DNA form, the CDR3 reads TGTGCCAGCAGCCCGTTCTTGAGAGAGACCCAGTACTTC. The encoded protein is CASSPFLRETQYF.

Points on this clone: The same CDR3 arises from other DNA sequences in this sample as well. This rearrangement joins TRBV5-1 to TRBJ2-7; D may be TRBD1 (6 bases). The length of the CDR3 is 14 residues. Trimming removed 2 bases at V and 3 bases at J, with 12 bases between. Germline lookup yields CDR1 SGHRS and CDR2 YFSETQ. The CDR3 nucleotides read TGCGCCAGCAGCTTTAAGAGGGGGATCTACGAGCAGTACTTC. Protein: CASSFKRGIYEQYF.

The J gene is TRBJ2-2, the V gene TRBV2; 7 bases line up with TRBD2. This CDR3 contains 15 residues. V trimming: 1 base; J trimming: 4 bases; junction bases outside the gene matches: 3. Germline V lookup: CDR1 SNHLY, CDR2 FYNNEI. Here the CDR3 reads CASSEGGGPTGELFF. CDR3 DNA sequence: TGTGCCAGCAGTGAAGGGGGAGGGCCCACCGGGGAGCTGTTTTTT.

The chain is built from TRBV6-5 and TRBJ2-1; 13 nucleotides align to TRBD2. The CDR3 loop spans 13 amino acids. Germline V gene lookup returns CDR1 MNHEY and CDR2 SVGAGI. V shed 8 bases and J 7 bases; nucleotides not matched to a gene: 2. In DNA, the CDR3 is TGTGCCAGCGGACTAGCGGGAGCAAATGAGCAGTTCTTC. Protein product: CASGLAGANEQFF.

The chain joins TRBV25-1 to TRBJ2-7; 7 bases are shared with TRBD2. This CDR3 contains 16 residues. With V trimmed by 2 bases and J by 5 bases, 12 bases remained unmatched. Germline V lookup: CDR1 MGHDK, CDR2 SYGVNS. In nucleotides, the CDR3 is TGTGCCAGCAGTGAAGCGGGCGGGGAGGGTGGCCACGAGCAGTACTTC. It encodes CASSEAGGEGGHEQYF.

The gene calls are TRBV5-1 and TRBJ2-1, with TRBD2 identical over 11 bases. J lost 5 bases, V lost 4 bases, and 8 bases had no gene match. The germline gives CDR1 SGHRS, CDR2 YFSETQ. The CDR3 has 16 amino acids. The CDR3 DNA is TGCGCCAGCAGCCCGAATCCGGGACTAGCGGACAATGAGCAGTTCTTC. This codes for CASSPNPGLADNEQFF.

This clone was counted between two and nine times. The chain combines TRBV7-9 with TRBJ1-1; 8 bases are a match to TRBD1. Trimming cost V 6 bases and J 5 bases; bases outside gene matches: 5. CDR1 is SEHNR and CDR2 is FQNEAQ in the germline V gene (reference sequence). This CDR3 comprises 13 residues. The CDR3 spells CASRGQGLTEAFF. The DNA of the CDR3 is TGTGCCAGCAGAGGACAGGGTCTAACTGAAGCTTTCTTT.

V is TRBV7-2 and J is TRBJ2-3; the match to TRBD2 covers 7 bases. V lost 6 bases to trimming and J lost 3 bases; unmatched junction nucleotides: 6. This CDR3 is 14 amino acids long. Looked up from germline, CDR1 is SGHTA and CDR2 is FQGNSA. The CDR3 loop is CASSKAGETDTQYF. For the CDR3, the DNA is TGTGCCAGCAGTAAGGCGGGAGAGACAGATACGCAGTATTTT.

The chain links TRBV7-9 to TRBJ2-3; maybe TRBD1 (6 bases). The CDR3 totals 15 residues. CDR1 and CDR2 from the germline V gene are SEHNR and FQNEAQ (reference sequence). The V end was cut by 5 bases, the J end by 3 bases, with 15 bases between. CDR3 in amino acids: CASSQGQSVTDTQYF. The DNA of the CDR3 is TGTGCCAGCAGCCAGGGGCAGTCGGTTACAGATACGCAGTATTTT.

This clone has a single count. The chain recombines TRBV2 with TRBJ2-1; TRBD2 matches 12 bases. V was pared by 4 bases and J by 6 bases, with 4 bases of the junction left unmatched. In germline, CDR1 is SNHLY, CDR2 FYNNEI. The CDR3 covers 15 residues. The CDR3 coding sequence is TGTGCCAGCAGTGCGACTAGCGGGAGCGGCAATGAGCAGTTCTTC. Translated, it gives CASSATSGSGNEQFF.